This T cell receptor beta chain was sequenced during a study of cytomegalovirus exposure and HLA in healthy donors. In the PCR, 60 Vbeta and 13 Jbeta primers were used. Generated by immunoSEQ multiplex PCR, the TCRdb table keeps only in-frame clones and is missing some. The sample carries 150,000 to 180,000 clones, roughly three quarters recorded once. Sample: PBMCs. The source is a man aged 25 to 40 in good health and CMV-seropositive.

This chain's CDR3 is CASRPIQGPSYEQYF. The CDR3 nucleotides read TGTGCCAGCAGGCCGATACAGGGTCCCTCCTACGAGCAGTACTTC. The rearrangement links TRBV27 to TRBJ2-7; TRBD1 is a possible D gene (6 bases). The ends were cut back, 6 bases at V and 0 bases at J, with 15 bases in the middle. Germline CDR1 is MNHEY and CDR2 is SMNVEV (reference sequence). This CDR3 is built from 15 residues.